These 20 T cell receptor beta chains were sequenced from one sample in a study of post-analysis software for immune sequencing data (dated by TCRdb to 2014 to 2015). Results the study describes overall, beyond this receptor: Patients showed significantly higher frequencies than controls for a handful of TRBV segments, among them TRBV5-6, TRBV5-1 and TRBV20-1.

Antigens of these TCRs are unknown. The library was made by PCR. Sequencing used an Illumina HiSeq 2500. To reduce PCR and sequencing biases, unique molecular identifiers were built into the TCR beta cDNA libraries. TCRdb applied fastp at Q25 and MiXCR to the public reads, then kept only in-frame beta chains. Each CDR3 protein gets just one entry, which takes the most common genes and DNA from the rows behind it. The table for this sample lists around 770,000 distinct CDR3 sequences; 46% of them were counted only once. 4.9% of the sample lies in the top ten. The sample comprised blood. These receptor sequences come from a girl under 18 with multiple sclerosis.

The CDR3 spells CSVEVREAGEQFF. The CDR3 nucleotides read TGCAGCGTTGAAGTGAGGGAGGCGGGTGAGCAGTTCTTC. The chain links TRBV29-1 to TRBJ2-1, with D possibly TRBD2 on 6 matching bases. The CDR3 runs 13 residues. Germline V gene data show CDR1 as SQVTM and CDR2 as ANQGSEA. V was trimmed by 1 base and J by 9 bases, leaving 13 bases between them.

This clonotype showed up just a few times. V and J are TRBV12-3 or TRBV12-4 and TRBJ2-7; D may be TRBD1 (7 bases). Trimming took 2 bases from V and 3 from J, leaving 20 bases between them. CDR3 length: 17 amino acids. The CDR3 bases are TGTGCCAGCAGTTTATGGCAGGGGGGAAACGCGGTCTACGAGCAGTACTTC. Residues: CASSLWQGGNAVYEQYF.

The rearrangement joins TRBV7-2 to TRBJ2-5; 9 bases agree with TRBD2. Germline CDR1 is SGHTA and CDR2 is FQGNSA. The CDR3 runs 16 residues. Unmatched junction bases numbered 10, after V lost 4 bases and J lost 4 bases. As DNA, the CDR3 is TGTGCCAGCAGCTCCCCTATTACACTAGCGGGAGAGACCCAGTACTTC. It translates to CASSSPITLAGETQYF.

The chain couples TRBV13 to TRBJ2-7; TRBD1 might be the D (6 bases). This CDR3 region has 16 residues. CDR1 and CDR2 from the germline V gene are PRHDT and FYEKMQ (reference sequence). V was clipped by 3 bases and J by 2 bases, with 17 bases between them. CDR3 protein: CASSLSDGTLTYEQYF. The CDR3 nucleotides read TGTGCCAGCAGCTTGAGTGATGGGACACTCACCTACGAGCAGTACTTC.

The V gene is TRBV29-1, the J gene TRBJ1-5; no clear D. The CDR3 runs to 12 residues. Looked up from germline, CDR1 is SQVTM and CDR2 is ANQGSEA. V was trimmed by 4 bases and J by 3 bases, leaving 7 bases between them. The CDR3 nucleotides are TGCAGCGTTGGGCACAACAATCAGCCCCAGCATTTT. It is translated as CSVGHNNQPQHF.

V gene TRBV9 combines with J gene TRBJ2-1, with 8 bases that match TRBD1. CDR1 and CDR2 from the germline V gene are SGDLS and YYNGEE. The J segment lost 5 bases and the V segment lost 5 bases, leaving 21 bases of the junction unmatched. The CDR3 loop spans 19 amino acids. CDR3 in DNA: TGTGCCAGCAGACCCGAGACAGGGGACTTCACGGTATGGGACAATGAGCAGTTCTTC. Translating it yields CASRPETGDFTVWDNEQFF.

The rearrangement links TRBV21-1 to TRBJ2-1. TRBV21-1 is assigned pseudogene status. The CDR3 length is 17 residues. Written as DNA, the CDR3 is TGTGCCAGCAGCAACGAGCTGCCTAGCGAGTCCTACAATGAGCAGTTCTTC. It translates to CASSNELPSESYNEQFF.

The chain employs TRBV12-3 or TRBV12-4 and TRBJ2-5; D is possibly TRBD1 or TRBD2 (5 bases each). Trimming pared 5 bases from V and 1 base from J, leaving 17 bases between. CDR3 length: 16 amino acids. The CDR3: CASSPPLGRPQETQYF. CDR3 DNA sequence: TGTGCCAGCAGTCCACCGCTGGGACGGCCCCAAGAGACCCAGTACTTC.

The chain links TRBV6-4 to TRBJ1-2; D gene ambiguous. The CDR3 covers 12 residues. Per germline, CDR1 MRHNA and CDR2 SNTAGT. The germline V and J ends were trimmed by 2 bases and 8 bases, with 9 bases remaining between them. DNA for the CDR3: TGTGCCAGCAGTGACAAGGTTTCGGGCTACACCTTC. This gives the protein CASSDKVSGYTF.

This clonotype appeared many times. The V and J genes are TRBV29-1 and TRBJ2-1; weak D call: TRBD2 (5 bases). Trimming removed 4 bases at V and 0 bases at J, with 10 bases between. CDR1 SQVTM and CDR2 ANQGSEA come from the germline V gene. The length of the CDR3 is 14 residues. CDR3 region: CSVGTPRSYNEQFF. Here the CDR3 DNA reads TGCAGCGTTGGGACTCCCCGCTCCTACAATGAGCAGTTCTTC.

The CDR3 spells CASSPPGQGRGEQFF. The CDR3, as DNA: TGTGCCAGCAGTCCCCCGGGACAGGGTAGAGGTGAGCAGTTCTTC. This chain joins TRBV12-3 or TRBV12-4 and TRBJ2-1; TRBD1 aligns across 9 bases. The CDR3 sequence is 15 residues long. The V and J ends lost 5 bases and 9 bases, in that order; junction bases with no gene match: 11.

V and J are TRBV20-1 and TRBJ2-3; weak D call: TRBD2 (5 bases). Germline CDR1 is DFQATT and CDR2 is SNEGSKA (reference sequence). This CDR3 is built from 13 residues. Trimming pared 4 bases from V and 1 base from J, leaving 9 bases between. CDR3 amino acids: CSAKRTRTDTQYF. The CDR3 region has the DNA TGCAGTGCTAAGCGGACCCGCACAGATACGCAGTATTTT.

This clonotype was seen more than once but under ten times. The chain recombines TRBV30 with TRBJ2-3; no clear D. The CDR3 has 13 residues. V lost 1 base and J lost 4, with 9 bases in between. Germline CDR1 and CDR2: GTSNPN and SVGIG (reference sequence). CDR3 residues: CAWSGRFPDTQYF. The CDR3 DNA sequence: TGTGCCTGGAGTGGAAGGTTCCCAGATACGCAGTATTTT.

V gene TRBV4-2 combines with J gene TRBJ1-2; no clear D gene. CDR1 LGHNA and CDR2 YNFKEQ come from the germline V gene. This CDR3 comprises 15 residues. V was trimmed by 0 bases and J by 3 bases, leaving 11 bases between them. CDR3 loop: CASSQDRGDYYGYTF. The CDR3 nucleotides read TGTGCCAGCAGCCAAGATCGTGGCGATTACTATGGCTACACCTTC.

The chain carries TRBV4-2 and TRBJ2-3, with D unclear. The length of the CDR3 is 15 residues. CDR1 is LGHNA and CDR2 is YNFKEQ in the germline V gene. With 4 bases removed from V and 1 base from J, the gap between germline ends came to 12 bases. DNA for the CDR3: TGTGCCAGCAGCCCCGCAGCCCCCGGCACAGATACGCAGTATTTT. Translation gives CASSPAAPGTDTQYF.

This clonotype has a handful of counts. The chain uses TRBV29-1 and TRBJ2-5; tentatively, D is TRBD2 (6 bases). Germline CDR1 SQVTM, CDR2 ANQGSEA. The CDR3 consists of 12 residues. The V and J ends lost 3 bases and 5 bases respectively, with 10 bases between them. The CDR3 DNA reads as TGCAGCGTTGAGGGCGGGATGGAGACCCAGTACTTC. Protein: CSVEGGMETQYF. Supplemented by reference TRBV29-1 and TRBJ2-5, the full variable domain reads SAVISQKPSRDICQRGTSLTIQCQVDSQVTMMFWYRQQPGQSLTLIATANQGSEATYESGFVIDKFPISRPNLTFSTLTVSNMSPEDSSIYLCSVEGGMETQYFGPGTRLLVL.

The CDR3 loop reads CASSTGGRGTIDTQYF. The CDR3 nucleotides read TGTGCCAGCAGCACCGGCGGAAGGGGTACGATAGATACGCAGTATTTT. The rearrangement joins TRBV7-3 to TRBJ2-3; a possible D gene is TRBD1 (5 bases). CDR1 and CDR2 from the germline V gene are SGHTA and FQGTGA. The CDR3 covers 16 residues. V gave up 5 bases and J gave up 5 bases, with 20 bases separating them.

The gene calls are TRBV27 and TRBJ2-7; TRBD2 matches at 9 bases. CDR1 and CDR2 (germline): MNHEY, SMNVEV (reference sequence). The CDR3 runs 15 residues. V lost 3 bases to trimming and J lost 1 base; unmatched junction nucleotides: 4. CDR3 amino acids: CASSLETSGSYEQYF. CDR3 sequence (DNA): TGTGCCAGCAGTTTGGAGACTAGCGGTTCCTACGAGCAGTACTTC.

This clonotype came up a few times. The J gene is TRBJ2-7, the V gene TRBV25-1, with TRBD1 as a possible D gene (6 bases). V was cut by 3 bases and J by 2 bases, with 11 bases left in between. CDR1 is MGHDK and CDR2 is SYGVNS in the germline V gene. The CDR3 length is 14 residues. The CDR3: CASSDTGLPYEQYF. The CDR3 DNA follows: TGTGCCAGCAGTGACACAGGGCTACCCTACGAGCAGTACTTC.

This chain links TRBV7-2 with TRBJ1-2; tentative D call: TRBD1 (5 bases). There are 13 residues in the CDR3. Germline CDR1 SGHTA, CDR2 FQGNSA. V was trimmed by 5 bases and J by 7 bases, leaving 14 bases between them. CDR3 region: CASSPGGRIGYTF. Written as DNA, the CDR3 is TGTGCCAGCAGCCCGGGGGGAAGGATTGGCTACACCTTC.